One and the same sample provided the 30 T cell receptor beta chains below, sequenced in a study of blood T cell repertoires in COVID-19. Some clones are missing from TCRdb's copy, which holds only in-frame ones; the method was immunoSEQ multiplex PCR. The sample records about 410,000 clones, around nine tenths being singletons. The sequenced material came from peripheral blood. The receptors come from a woman between 40 and 55 years old with COVID-19, enrolled during active disease.

V is TRBV28 and J is TRBJ2-7; D is possibly TRBD1 (8 bases). CDR1 is MDHEN, CDR2 SYDVKM, per germline. V was pared by 3 bases and J by 6 bases, with 15 bases between. The CDR3 is 14 residues long. The CDR3 here is CASSFYRGGREQYF. The CDR3 region has the DNA TGTGCCAGCAGTTTTTACAGGGGGGGGCGCGAGCAGTACTTC.

The chain carries TRBV30 and TRBJ1-6; weak D call: TRBD1 (5 bases). Trimming took off 3 bases at V and 7 bases at J, with 16 bases between the two ends. The CDR3 totals 15 residues. Germline V gene sequence: CDR1 GTSNPN, CDR2 SVGIG (reference sequence). The DNA of the CDR3 is TGTGCCTGGAGGCAGGGTGCCTATAGGAATTCACCCCTCCACTTT. This codes for CAWRQGAYRNSPLHF.

The chain carries TRBV19 and TRBJ1-5; D may be TRBD1 (5 bases). V lost 7 bases and J 0 bases, leaving 13 bases between the germline ends. This CDR3 has 15 residues. CDR1 and CDR2 (germline): LNHDA, SQIVND (reference sequence). CDR3 DNA: TGTGCCAGTACCCAAGGGGATTATAGCAATCAGCCCCAGCATTTT. Its protein is CASTQGDYSNQPQHF.

This rearrangement joins TRBV6-1 to TRBJ2-7; a weak D match, TRBD2 (5 bases). CDR1 MNHNS and CDR2 SASEGT come from the germline V gene. The CDR3 runs to 12 residues. V lost 7 bases and J 5 bases, leaving 12 bases between the germline ends. The CDR3 sequence: CASMVGNDEQYF. The CDR3 bases are TGTGCCAGCATGGTCGGGAATGACGAGCAGTACTTC.

This chain joins TRBV11-2 and TRBJ1-2; D gene unclear. The V end lost 5 bases, the J end lost 8 bases, and 18 bases lay between the germline ends. The CDR3 runs to 14 residues. Germline assignment: CDR1 SGHAT and CDR2 FQNNGV. The CDR3 protein is CASSDEAGIRGYTF. As DNA, the CDR3 is TGTGCCAGCAGCGATGAGGCGGGTATCCGCGGCTACACCTTC.

This sequence joins TRBV7-2 and TRBJ2-2; D is ambiguous. Germline values: CDR1 SGHTA, CDR2 FQGNSA. The CDR3 is 15 amino acids. V was shortened by 3 bases and J by 0 bases, with 8 bases between the two germline ends. The CDR3 is CASSFTGTNTGELFF. CDR3 in DNA: TGTGCCAGCAGCTTCACCGGTACGAACACCGGGGAGCTGTTTTTT.

This clone was seen a single time. The V call is TRBV10-3, the J call TRBJ1-2, with a possible D match to TRBD1 (6 bases). V dropped 0 bases and J dropped 4 bases, with 15 bases sitting between them. CDR3 size: 16 residues. CDR1 and CDR2 from the germline V gene are ENHRY and SYGVKD. The CDR3 loop is CAISESADRVIYGYTF. CDR3 in DNA: TGTGCCATCAGTGAGTCGGCGGACAGAGTCATCTATGGCTACACCTTC.

The chain has TRBV6-4 and TRBJ1-1; D might be TRBD1 (5 bases). The CDR3 runs to 13 residues. The germline V and J ends were trimmed by 2 bases and 4 bases, with 8 bases remaining between them. Germline-derived CDR1 and CDR2 are MRHNA and SNTAGT. CDR3 amino acids: CASSDRGPTEAFF. DNA of the CDR3: TGTGCCAGCAGTGACAGGGGTCCCACTGAAGCTTTCTTT.

The chain combines TRBV9 with TRBJ2-2; 7 positions match TRBD1. Germline assignment: CDR1 SGDLS and CDR2 YYNGEE. CDR3 length: 14 residues. The J segment lost 6 bases and the V segment lost 3 bases, leaving 5 bases of the junction unmatched. The CDR3 reads CASSAYTGAGELFF. CDR3 DNA: TGTGCCAGCAGCGCCTATACAGGGGCCGGGGAGCTGTTTTTT. The variable domain in full, completed from reference TRBV9 and TRBJ2-2, reads DSGVTQTPKHLITATGQRVTLRCSPRSGDLSVYWYQQSLDQGLQFLIQYYNGEERAKGNILERFSAQQFPDLHSELNLSSLELGDSALYFCASSAYTGAGELFFGEGSRLTVL.

CDR3 sequence: CASSYGIGRDGYTF. CDR3 in DNA: TGTGCCAGCAGTTATGGGATTGGCAGGGATGGCTACACCTTC. This chain uses TRBV6-6 with TRBJ1-2; tentatively, D is TRBD1 (5 bases). The germline V gene has CDR1 MNHNY and CDR2 SVGAGI (reference sequence). The V gene lost 3 bases and the J gene lost 6 bases, with 14 bases spanning the gap. CDR3 length: 14 amino acids.

The chain couples TRBV4-3 to TRBJ1-6, with D perhaps matching TRBD1 (6 bases). Germline V gives CDR1 LGHNA, CDR2 YSLEER. V shed 5 bases and J shed 7 bases, with 12 bases lying between them. The CDR3 covers 14 residues. CDR3 protein: CASSSGRGNSPLHF. CDR3 in DNA: TGCGCCAGCAGCTCCGGTAGGGGGAATTCACCCCTCCACTTT.

V usage is TRBV7-9 and J usage is TRBJ1-2; 11 positions match TRBD1. The V gene's germline CDR1 is SEHNR and CDR2 FQNEAQ (reference sequence). Trimming at V came to 1 base and at J to 3 bases, leaving 4 bases not matched to a gene. The CDR3 contains 16 residues. This chain's CDR3 is CASSLGTGGMDYGYTF. The CDR3 coding sequence is TGTGCCAGCAGCTTAGGGACAGGGGGCATGGACTATGGCTACACCTTC. The complete variable domain, with remaining parts taken from reference TRBV7-9 and TRBJ1-2, reads DTGVSQNPRHKITKRGQNVTFRCDPISEHNRLYWYRQTLGQGPEFLTYFQNEAQLEKSRLLSDRFSAERPKGSFSTLEIQRTEQGDSAMYLCASSLGTGGMDYGYTFGSGTRLTVV.

The chain employs TRBV28 and TRBJ2-7, with TRBD2 matching 7 bases. Germline CDR1 is MDHEN and CDR2 is SYDVKM. The V and J ends lost 1 base and 7 bases, in that order; junction bases with no gene match: 1. The CDR3 runs to 12 residues. The CDR3 loop is CASSLSGGEQYF. The CDR3 coding sequence is TGTGCCAGCAGTTTATCGGGGGGAGAGCAGTACTTC.

This clone was observed once. The chain carries TRBV4-3 and TRBJ2-2; 7 positions match TRBD2. Germline V gene sequence: CDR1 LGHNA, CDR2 YSLEER. There are 18 residues in the CDR3. Trimming removed 1 base from V and 4 bases from J; junction bases left unmatched: 12. DNA of the CDR3: TGCGCCAGCAGCCAAGTTAGGGGCGCGGGGGAGGGCACCGGGGAGCTGTTTTTT. This gives the protein CASSQVRGAGEGTGELFF.

The rearrangement links TRBV5-1 to TRBJ2-7, with 8 bases aligning to TRBD2. The CDR3 sequence is 16 residues long. The J segment lost 4 bases and the V segment lost 0 bases, leaving 9 bases of the junction unmatched. Germline assignment: CDR1 SGHRS and CDR2 YFSETQ. The chain's CDR3 is CASSLDPGGVIYEQYF. The CDR3 coding sequence is TGCGCCAGCAGCTTGGACCCCGGGGGGGTCATATACGAGCAGTACTTC.

The V and J genes are TRBV5-1 and TRBJ1-2, with TRBD1 matching 7 bases. CDR1 and CDR2 from the germline V gene are SGHRS and YFSETQ. With V trimmed by 3 bases and J by 5 bases, 19 bases remained unmatched. The CDR3 covers 18 residues. The CDR3 protein is CASSSTGVLTGGIYGYTF. CDR3 in DNA: TGCGCCAGCAGCTCCACAGGGGTTCTCACCGGAGGGATATATGGCTACACCTTC.

V usage is TRBV7-9 and J usage is TRBJ1-1, with 9 bases that match TRBD1. Germline V gives CDR1 SEHNR, CDR2 FQNEAQ (reference sequence). CDR3 size: 15 residues. V lost 5 bases, J lost 9 bases, and 13 bases stayed unmatched. The CDR3 nucleotides are TGTGCCAGCAGCAAGACAGGGGGTAGGCTAAGCCAAGCTTTCTTT. Amino acid sequence: CASSKTGGRLSQAFF.

With regard to this clone: This sample includes further DNA sequences coding for the same CDR3. The V and J genes are TRBV18 and TRBJ1-2, with D possibly being TRBD1 (5 bases). CDR3 length equals 13 residues. The V gene lost 4 bases and the J gene lost 2 bases, with 8 bases spanning the gap. Germline CDR1 KGHSH, CDR2 LQKENI. For the CDR3, the DNA is TGTGCCAGCTCACTTGACAGCAACTATGGCTACACCTTC. Translation: CASSLDSNYGYTF.

This chain joins TRBV7-8 and TRBJ1-1; no firm D call. This CDR3 contains 16 residues. CDR1 and CDR2 (germline): SGHVS, FQNEAQ. V shed 1 base and J shed 2 bases, with 14 bases lying between them. CDR3 in DNA: TGTGCCAGCAGCTTAGAAATCGGTCTCCCTAACACTGAAGCTTTCTTT. Translating gives CASSLEIGLPNTEAFF. Filled out from reference TRBV7-8 and TRBJ1-1, the complete variable domain reads GAGVSQSPRYKVAKRGQDVALRCDPISGHVSLFWYQQALGQGPEFLTYFQNEAQLDKSGLPSDRFFAERPEGSVSTLKIQRTQQEDSAVYLCASSLEIGLPNTEAFFGQGTRLTVV.

The chain uses TRBV30 and TRBJ1-3; 7 bases are a match to TRBD1. Looked up from germline, CDR1 is GTSNPN and CDR2 is SVGIG (reference sequence). The CDR3 has 14 residues. With V trimmed by 0 bases and J by 4 bases, 3 bases remained unmatched. CDR3 sequence (DNA): TGTGCCTGGAGTGTACAGGGGATGGGAAACACCATATATTTT. Translated: CAWSVQGMGNTIYF.

This chain joins TRBV6-6 and TRBJ2-6; unclear D gene. V lost 6 bases, J lost 0 bases, and 9 bases lay in between. The germline V gene encodes CDR1 MNHNY and CDR2 SVGAGI (reference sequence). This CDR3 region has 15 residues. The CDR3 DNA is TGTGCCAGCAGACGTCTCGGCTCTGGGGCCAACGTCCTGACTTTC. Protein: CASRRLGSGANVLTF.

The V and J genes are TRBV7-8 and TRBJ1-2; D is possibly TRBD1 (6 bases). The CDR3 sequence is 15 residues long. Trimming took 5 bases from V and 2 from J, leaving 15 bases between them. Germline-derived CDR1 and CDR2 are SGHVS and FQNEAQ. The chain's CDR3 is CASSLSWTENYGYTF. The CDR3, as DNA: TGTGCCAGCAGCCTGTCTTGGACAGAGAACTATGGCTACACCTTC.

This chain uses TRBV5-6 with TRBJ2-3; 15 bases map to TRBD2. V lost 5 bases to trimming and J lost 3 bases; unmatched junction nucleotides: 4. CDR3 length: 16 amino acids. CDR1 is SGHDT, CDR2 YYEEEE, per germline. CDR3 nucleotides: TGTGCCAGCAGTCCTGGACTAGCGGGAGGGACAGATACGCAGTATTTT. It codes for CASSPGLAGGTDTQYF. The full variable domain, rest sourced from reference TRBV5-6 and TRBJ2-3, is DAGVTQSPTHLIKTRGQQVTLRCSPKSGHDTVSWYQQALGQGPQFIFQYYEEEERQRGNFPDRFSGHQFPNYSSELNVNALLLGDSALYLCASSPGLAGGTDTQYFGPGTRLTVL.

J is TRBJ2-3 and V is TRBV2; 7 positions match TRBD2. Germline values: CDR1 SNHLY, CDR2 FYNNEI. The junction had 8 bases not matched to a gene; V was cut back by 1 base and J by 7 bases. This CDR3 is 15 amino acids long. For the CDR3, the DNA is TGTGCCAGCAGTGAAGGAACGGAGCGGGGCCATACGCAGTATTTT. Protein sequence: CASSEGTERGHTQYF.

This chain joins TRBV4-3 and TRBJ1-1, with 8 nucleotides matching TRBD1. Trimming at V came to 1 base and at J to 7 bases, leaving 8 bases not matched to a gene. This CDR3 contains 15 residues. CDR1 is LGHNA, CDR2 YSLEER, per germline. The CDR3 sequence is CASSQVAGGVGEAFF. The CDR3 DNA reads as TGCGCCAGCAGCCAAGTAGCAGGGGGCGTTGGTGAAGCTTTCTTT.

The chain is built from TRBV9 and TRBJ1-1, with D possibly matching TRBD1 (6 bases). Germline-derived CDR1 and CDR2 are SGDLS and YYNGEE. This CDR3 contains 15 residues. V was pared by 0 bases and J by 3 bases, with 12 bases between. The DNA for the CDR3 is TGTGCCAGCAGCGTAGGTGCGGGGGCGGACACTGAAGCTTTCTTT. Its translation is CASSVGAGADTEAFF.

This sequence joins TRBV6-5 and TRBJ2-5, with D possibly matching TRBD1 (6 bases). CDR1 is MNHEY and CDR2 is SVGAGI in the germline V gene. Trimming cost V 6 bases and J 5 bases, with 16 bases left between them. This CDR3 contains 14 residues. CDR3 sequence: CASRRSQGVETQYF. In nucleotides, the CDR3 is TGTGCCAGCAGGAGGTCACAGGGTGTGGAGACCCAGTACTTC.

This chain uses TRBV6-2 or TRBV6-3 with TRBJ1-4; 7 bases line up with TRBD1. CDR3 length: 15 residues. CDR1 is MNHEY, CDR2 SVGEGT, per germline. V shed 2 bases and J 14 bases; nucleotides not matched to a gene: 14. This CDR3 is CASSYARTPGGGLFF. CDR3 nucleotide sequence: TGTGCCAGCAGTTACGCCCGGACCCCAGGGGGAGGTCTGTTTTTT.

The chain combines TRBV5-1 with TRBJ1-2, with D tentatively TRBD1 (6 bases). The V gene's germline CDR1 is SGHRS and CDR2 YFSETQ. This CDR3 region has 15 residues. Trimming took 4 bases from V and 2 from J, leaving 15 bases between them. DNA of the CDR3: TGCGCCAGCAGCCCAAACGGGGGGCGGAACTATGGCTACACCTTC. This translates into CASSPNGGRNYGYTF. Supplemented by reference TRBV5-1 and TRBJ1-2, the full variable domain reads KAGVTQTPRYLIKTRGQQVTLSCSPISGHRSVSWYQQTPGQGLQFLFEYFSETQRNKGNFPGRFSGRQFSNSRSEMNVSTLELGDSALYLCASSPNGGRNYGYTFGSGTRLTVV.

The rearrangement links TRBV5-1 to TRBJ2-1; D gene uncertain. V was trimmed by 2 bases and J by 11 bases, leaving 11 bases between them. CDR1 SGHRS and CDR2 YFSETQ come from the germline V gene. This CDR3 has 12 amino acids. For the CDR3, the DNA is TGCGCCAGCAGCTTCTTTGAGTCAAAGCAGTTCTTC. Translating it yields CASSFFESKQFF.